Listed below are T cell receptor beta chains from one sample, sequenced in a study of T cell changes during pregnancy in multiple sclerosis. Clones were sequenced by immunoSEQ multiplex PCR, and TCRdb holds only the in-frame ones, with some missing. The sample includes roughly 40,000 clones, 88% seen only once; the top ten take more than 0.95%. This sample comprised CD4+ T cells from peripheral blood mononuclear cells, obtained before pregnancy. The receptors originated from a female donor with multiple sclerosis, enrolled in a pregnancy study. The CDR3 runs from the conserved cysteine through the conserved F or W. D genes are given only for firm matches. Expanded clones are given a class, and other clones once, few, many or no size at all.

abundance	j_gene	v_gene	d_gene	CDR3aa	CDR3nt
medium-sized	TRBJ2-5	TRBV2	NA	CASSDWHNKETQYF	TGTGCCAGCAGTGACTGGCACAACAAAGAGACCCAGTACTTC
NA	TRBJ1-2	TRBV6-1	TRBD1	CASSERQGTVYGYTF	TGTGCCAGCAGTGAAAGACAGGGAACAGTATATGGCTACACCTTC
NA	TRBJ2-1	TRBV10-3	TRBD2	CAISGGGEQFF	TGTGCCATCAGCGGGGGGGGTGAGCAGTTCTTC
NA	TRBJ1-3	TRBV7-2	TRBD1	CASSLYGAGGGNTIYF	TGTGCCAGCAGCTTATACGGGGCAGGGGGAGGAAACACCATATATTTT
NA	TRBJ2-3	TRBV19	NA	CASSPLRRGDTQYF	TGTGCCAGTAGTCCCCTTCGGCGGGGAGATACGCAGTATTTT
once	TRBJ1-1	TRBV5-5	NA	CASSLEEGRGTEAFF	TGTGCCAGCAGCTTGGAGGAGGGTCGGGGGACTGAAGCTTTCTTT
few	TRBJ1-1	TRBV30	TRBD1	CAWTGGMNTEAFF	TGTGCCTGGACAGGGGGGATGAACACTGAAGCTTTCTTT
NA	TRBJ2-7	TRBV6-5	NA	CASSSRGPVLAEQYF	TGTGCCAGCAGTTCAAGGGGCCCGGTTCTTGCCGAGCAGTACTTC
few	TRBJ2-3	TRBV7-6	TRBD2	CASSSSGKADTQYF	TGTGCCAGCAGCTCTAGCGGGAAGGCAGATACGCAGTATTTT
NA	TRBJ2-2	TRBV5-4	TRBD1	CASSLWTGTGGELFF	TGTGCCAGCAGCTTGTGGACAGGGACTGGGGGGGAGCTGTTTTTT